A single sample is the source of the 4 T cell receptor beta chains below, sequenced in a study of T-cell reconstitution after alpha-beta-depleted transplantation in children. TCRbeta library construction was performed incorporating unique molecular identifiers. In TCRdb, the PCR reads were re-called with MiXCR into one record per CDR3 protein. Here the sample spans 700,000 or so distinct CDR3 sequences, roughly 14% being singletons. The specimen comprised PBMCs, sampled before TCRalphabeta/CD19-depleted stem cell transplant. Receptors originate from a girl aged 2-15 years with congenital amegakaryocytic thrombocytopenia, due to receive a stem cell transplant.

This clonotype was seen ten or more times. The gene calls are TRBV29-1 and TRBJ2-1, with 7 bases lining up with TRBD1. This CDR3 is 14 amino acids long. CDR1 and CDR2 (germline): SQVTM, ANQGSEA. Trimming removed 1 base from V and 4 bases from J; junction bases left unmatched: 4. The CDR3 DNA reads TGCAGCGTTGAAGGACAGGGCTCGTACAATGAGCAGTTCTTC. Protein sequence: CSVEGQGSYNEQFF.

This clonotype was detected many times. V is TRBV20-1 and J is TRBJ2-1, with 9 bases that match TRBD2. J gave up 2 bases and V 0 bases, and 5 bases lay outside the gene matches. Germline V CDR1 and CDR2: DFQATT, SNEGSKA (reference sequence). The length of the CDR3 is 16 residues. The CDR3 sequence is CSARDNLAGPYNEQFF. In DNA form, the CDR3 reads TGCAGTGCTAGAGATAACCTAGCGGGACCCTACAATGAGCAGTTCTTC.

V is TRBV7-9 and J is TRBJ2-7; D perhaps matches TRBD2 (5 bases). V gave up 4 bases and J gave up 3 bases, with 22 bases separating them. CDR1 and CDR2 (germline): SEHNR, FQNEAQ (reference sequence). There are 17 residues in the CDR3. The DNA of the CDR3 is TGTGCCAGCAGCTCCCAACGGGGTCTCGGGATCTTCTACGAGCAGTACTTC. Encoded protein: CASSSQRGLGIFYEQYF.

The sample holds one count of this clonotype. This may arise from a read error, as a much more abundant clone is one base away. This chain links TRBV12-3 or TRBV12-4 with TRBJ2-3; the D gene is possibly TRBD2 (6 bases). This CDR3 has 17 residues. Trimming cost V 4 bases and J 0 bases, with 17 bases left between them. The CDR3 here is CASSSLWDSSSTDTQYF. The CDR3 DNA reads TGTGCCAGCAGTTCACTCTGGGACTCCTCAAGCACAGATACGCAGTATTTT.